The clone carrying this T cell receptor (beta chain) was recorded a few times. Its antigen is as yet unknown. This sample was taken from a study of early T cells in non-severe SARS-CoV-2 infection. Study overall: Sequencing input comprised bulk RNA from unsorted whole blood; chain pairing was not available. Points from the study as a whole: Private and CD4 specificities were missed by VDJdb matching, which favored anti-spike CD8 responses.

As part of library construction, unique molecular identifiers were attached to individual cDNA molecules. TCRdb re-called the 5' RACE reads through MiXCR, storing one row per CDR3 protein. The sample carries about 25,000 distinct CDR3 sequences, around 4% recorded once. The sequenced material came from whole blood. This clonotype was obtained from an adult who was a healthcare worker with PCR-confirmed SARS-CoV-2 infection or an uninfected control (not recorded which).

CDR3 sequence: CASSSSIGNTEAFF. CDR3 nucleotides: TGTGCCAGCTCATCCTCAATCGGGAACACTGAAGCTTTCTTT. The chain employs TRBV18 and TRBJ1-1; D gene ambiguous. The V gene lost 5 bases and the J gene lost 1 base, with 11 bases spanning the gap. Germline CDR1 reads KGHSH; CDR2 reads LQKENI. This CDR3 has 14 amino acids.